A selection of T cell receptor beta chains follows, all from one sample in a study of a mutant IDH1 vaccine in newly diagnosed glioma. Profiled with immunoSEQ multiplex PCR; TCRdb holds only in-frame clones, not every one. The top ten clones hold approximately 0.6% of a sample with about 83,000 clones, roughly 90% of them seen once. Their cognate antigens are unknown. The specimen was PBMCs, collected from a glioma patient whose treatment included an IDH1 peptide vaccine. Every receptor here comes from a woman aged 45-60 years with glioma. Each CDR3 is given with its conserved first and last residue. The order of the fields is J gene, D gene, clone size, V gene, CDR3 DNA, CDR3 protein. A D gene is named only where the DNA matches it firmly. Expanded clones get a size class; other rows say once, few or many, or leave the size out.

j_call: TRBJ2-1
d_call: -
clone_size: -
v_call: TRBV30
cdr3_nt: TGTGCCTGGAGCCCGGGGACAGAGCAGTTCTTC
cdr3_aa: CAWSPGTEQFF

j_call: TRBJ2-7
d_call: -
clone_size: -
v_call: TRBV7-2
cdr3_nt: TGTGCCAGCAGCCCGCCGGGAAGCGTGTACGAGCAGTACTTC
cdr3_aa: CASSPPGSVYEQYF

j_call: TRBJ1-1
d_call: TRBD1
clone_size: -
v_call: TRBV27
cdr3_nt: TGTGCCAGCAGTTTAACCGGACAGGGAGGCACTGAAGCTTTCTTT
cdr3_aa: CASSLTGQGGTEAFF

j_call: TRBJ2-2
d_call: -
clone_size: -
v_call: TRBV9
cdr3_nt: TGTGCCAGCAGCGCAGTACCAGGGCCTTCAAGGGAGCTGTTTTTT
cdr3_aa: CASSAVPGPSRELFF

j_call: TRBJ2-7
d_call: TRBD2
clone_size: -
v_call: TRBV7-8
cdr3_nt: TGTGCCAGCAGCTCCTACCGACTAGCGGGAGCCTACGAGCAGTACTTC
cdr3_aa: CASSSYRLAGAYEQYF

j_call: TRBJ2-7
d_call: -
clone_size: -
v_call: TRBV27
cdr3_nt: TGTGCCAGCAGTTTCCAGGGGAGCTCCTACGAGCAGTACTTC
cdr3_aa: CASSFQGSSYEQYF

j_call: TRBJ2-2
d_call: TRBD1
clone_size: -
v_call: TRBV5-1
cdr3_nt: TGCGCCAGCAGCCGGGACAGGGAGACCGGGGAGCTGTTTTTT
cdr3_aa: CASSRDRETGELFF

j_call: TRBJ1-2
d_call: TRBD1
clone_size: few
v_call: TRBV19
cdr3_nt: TGTGCCAGTAGCCGACAGGGGAAGGACTATGGCTACACCTTC
cdr3_aa: CASSRQGKDYGYTF

j_call: TRBJ2-1
d_call: -
clone_size: -
v_call: TRBV7-9
cdr3_nt: TGTGCCAGCAGCTCACCCTGGGCCGAGGAATACAATGAGCAGTTCTTC
cdr3_aa: CASSSPWAEEYNEQFF

j_call: TRBJ2-1
d_call: -
clone_size: -
v_call: TRBV6-5
cdr3_nt: TGTGCCACCCGGGAGTTCGATGAGCAGTTCTTC
cdr3_aa: CATREFDEQFF

j_call: TRBJ2-7
d_call: TRBD2
clone_size: -
v_call: TRBV11-2
cdr3_nt: TGTGCCAGCAGCCAACTAGCGGGGAGGTACGAGCAGTACTTC
cdr3_aa: CASSQLAGRYEQYF

j_call: TRBJ1-1
d_call: TRBD1
clone_size: -
v_call: TRBV2
cdr3_nt: TGTGCCAGCATGGGACAGGAGTACACTGAAGCTTTCTTT
cdr3_aa: CASMGQEYTEAFF

j_call: TRBJ2-6
d_call: TRBD2
clone_size: once
v_call: TRBV7-2
cdr3_nt: TGTGCCAGCAGCTGGACTAGCGGGAGGTCGGCCAACGTCCTGACTTTC
cdr3_aa: CASSWTSGRSANVLTF

j_call: TRBJ2-5
d_call: TRBD2
clone_size: few
v_call: TRBV5-5
cdr3_nt: TGTGCCAGCAGCTTGCGGGGACTAGCGGGCCCCAGTAAGGAGACCCAGTACTTC
cdr3_aa: CASSLRGLAGPSKETQYF

j_call: TRBJ2-7
d_call: -
clone_size: -
v_call: TRBV5-1
cdr3_nt: TGCGCCAGCAGCTTGGGAGGTATGGCGGGCCGCTCCTACGAGCAGTACTTC
cdr3_aa: CASSLGGMAGRSYEQYF

j_call: TRBJ2-3
d_call: TRBD2
clone_size: -
v_call: TRBV28
cdr3_nt: TGTGCCAGCAGCACAATTAGCGGGAGAAGCGAAGATACGCAGTATTTT
cdr3_aa: CASSTISGRSEDTQYF

j_call: TRBJ2-7
d_call: TRBD1
clone_size: -
v_call: TRBV28
cdr3_nt: TGTGCCAGCAGTTTCAGGGGGCCCCCCCGCTCCTACGAGCAGTACTTC
cdr3_aa: CASSFRGPPRSYEQYF

j_call: TRBJ2-3
d_call: TRBD1
clone_size: -
v_call: TRBV9
cdr3_nt: TGTGCCAGCAGCGTAGCAGGGGGCGGTATTTCAGATACGCAGTATTTT
cdr3_aa: CASSVAGGGISDTQYF

j_call: TRBJ2-2
d_call: -
clone_size: -
v_call: TRBV9
cdr3_nt: TGTGCCAGCAGCACCGAGGGCAGTGACACCGGGGAGCTGTTTTTT
cdr3_aa: CASSTEGSDTGELFF

j_call: TRBJ1-2
d_call: -
clone_size: -
v_call: TRBV4-1
cdr3_nt: TGCGCCAGCAGCCCGGGCCTTAACTATGGCTACACCTTC
cdr3_aa: CASSPGLNYGYTF

j_call: TRBJ1-1
d_call: TRBD1
clone_size: -
v_call: TRBV28
cdr3_nt: TGTGCCAGCAGTTGGGGGACAGACTTTTTGAACACTGAAGCTTTCTTT
cdr3_aa: CASSWGTDFLNTEAFF

j_call: TRBJ2-5
d_call: TRBD1
clone_size: -
v_call: TRBV5-6
cdr3_nt: TGTGCCAGCAACGCGGACTCGACAGGGGAAGAGACCCAGTACTTC
cdr3_aa: CASNADSTGEETQYF

j_call: TRBJ2-1
d_call: -
clone_size: -
v_call: TRBV5-1
cdr3_nt: TGCGCCAGCAGCTTGGCCCGGGGGGCTTCGAGCTCCTACAATGAGCAGTTCTTC
cdr3_aa: CASSLARGASSSYNEQFF

j_call: TRBJ1-6
d_call: TRBD1
clone_size: -
v_call: TRBV7-8
cdr3_nt: TGTGCCAGCATCCCCGAGGGACAGGCCCCCCGTACCCTCCACTTT
cdr3_aa: CASIPEGQAPRTLHF

j_call: TRBJ2-5
d_call: TRBD1
clone_size: -
v_call: TRBV5-4
cdr3_nt: TGTGCCAGCAGCCGGGGGACAGGAAAAGAGACCCAGTACTTC
cdr3_aa: CASSRGTGKETQYF

j_call: TRBJ2-3
d_call: -
clone_size: -
v_call: TRBV4-1
cdr3_nt: TGCGCCAGCAGCCTACACGGGACTCCGCTGGATACGCAGTATTTT
cdr3_aa: CASSLHGTPLDTQYF

j_call: TRBJ2-2
d_call: -
clone_size: -
v_call: TRBV5-1
cdr3_nt: TGCGCCAGCAGCTTGGGCCCCGTGGGTAGCGGGAACACCGGGGAGCTGTTTTTT
cdr3_aa: CASSLGPVGSGNTGELFF

j_call: TRBJ1-1
d_call: -
clone_size: -
v_call: TRBV10-3
cdr3_nt: TGTGCCATCAGCGCCCTGGGTGACACTGAAGCTTTCTTT
cdr3_aa: CAISALGDTEAFF

j_call: TRBJ2-5
d_call: -
clone_size: few
v_call: TRBV19
cdr3_nt: TGTGCCAGTAGTATGATCGCGGACGGAGAGACCCAGTACTTC
cdr3_aa: CASSMIADGETQYF

j_call: TRBJ1-5
d_call: TRBD1
clone_size: -
v_call: TRBV6-6
cdr3_nt: TGTGCCAGCAGATTCCGACAGGGTGTGAATCAGCCCCAGCATTTT
cdr3_aa: CASRFRQGVNQPQHF

j_call: TRBJ2-2
d_call: -
clone_size: once
v_call: TRBV5-1
cdr3_nt: TGCGCCAGCAGGTACACCGGGGAGCTGTTTTTT
cdr3_aa: CASRYTGELFF

j_call: TRBJ2-1
d_call: -
clone_size: many
v_call: TRBV5-6
cdr3_nt: TGTGCCAGCAGCTTCGACAGGGAGCAGTTCTTC
cdr3_aa: CASSFDREQFF

j_call: TRBJ2-7
d_call: -
clone_size: -
v_call: TRBV28
cdr3_nt: TGTGCCAGCAGAGTAAGGGGGGCCGAGCAGTACTTC
cdr3_aa: CASRVRGAEQYF

j_call: TRBJ1-4
d_call: TRBD1
clone_size: -
v_call: TRBV7-9
cdr3_nt: TGTGCCAGCAGCTTCCCCGGGACAGGGGAGTTAGGTGAAAAACTGTTTTTT
cdr3_aa: CASSFPGTGELGEKLFF

j_call: TRBJ2-7
d_call: -
clone_size: -
v_call: TRBV11-2
cdr3_nt: TGTGCCAGCAGCTTAGTGGTGGGGTACGAGCAGTACTTC
cdr3_aa: CASSLVVGYEQYF

j_call: TRBJ2-3
d_call: -
clone_size: -
v_call: TRBV19
cdr3_nt: TGTGCCAGTAGTACCGGGACCGGAGGAGATACGCAGTATTTT
cdr3_aa: CASSTGTGGDTQYF

j_call: TRBJ2-1
d_call: TRBD2
clone_size: -
v_call: TRBV19
cdr3_nt: TGTGCCAGTAGCGGGAGGGCCGTTTACAATGAGCAGTTCTTC
cdr3_aa: CASSGRAVYNEQFF

j_call: TRBJ1-4
d_call: -
clone_size: -
v_call: TRBV7-9
cdr3_nt: TGTGCCAGCAGCCTTGGGGGTGAGCCAACTAATGAAAAACTGTTTTTT
cdr3_aa: CASSLGGEPTNEKLFF